This T cell receptor beta chain was sequenced during a study of T cell responses to AZD1222 COVID-19 vaccine. Study details: Some second doses came at about 4 weeks and others at about 12 weeks; these were pooled.

Points from the study as a whole: Clonal diversity was possibly underestimated, and the donors were mostly white British, with more females.

Concerning this clone: Its specificity is not known.

Trimming left V 2 bases short and J 5 bases short, with 1 base between. The CDR3 totals 11 residues. Sequenced by immunoSEQ multiplex PCR; TCRdb stores in-frame clones only, minus some. The sample includes tens of thousands of clones, 70% to 90% of them seen just once. The material sequenced was peripheral blood, taken on day 0 of AZD1222 vaccination. This clonotype originated in an adult in good health. The J gene is TRBJ1-3, the V gene TRBV12-3 or TRBV12-4, with D unclear. CDR3 in DNA: TGTGCCAGCAGTTTACGAAACACCATATATTTT. Its protein product is CASSLRNTIYF.